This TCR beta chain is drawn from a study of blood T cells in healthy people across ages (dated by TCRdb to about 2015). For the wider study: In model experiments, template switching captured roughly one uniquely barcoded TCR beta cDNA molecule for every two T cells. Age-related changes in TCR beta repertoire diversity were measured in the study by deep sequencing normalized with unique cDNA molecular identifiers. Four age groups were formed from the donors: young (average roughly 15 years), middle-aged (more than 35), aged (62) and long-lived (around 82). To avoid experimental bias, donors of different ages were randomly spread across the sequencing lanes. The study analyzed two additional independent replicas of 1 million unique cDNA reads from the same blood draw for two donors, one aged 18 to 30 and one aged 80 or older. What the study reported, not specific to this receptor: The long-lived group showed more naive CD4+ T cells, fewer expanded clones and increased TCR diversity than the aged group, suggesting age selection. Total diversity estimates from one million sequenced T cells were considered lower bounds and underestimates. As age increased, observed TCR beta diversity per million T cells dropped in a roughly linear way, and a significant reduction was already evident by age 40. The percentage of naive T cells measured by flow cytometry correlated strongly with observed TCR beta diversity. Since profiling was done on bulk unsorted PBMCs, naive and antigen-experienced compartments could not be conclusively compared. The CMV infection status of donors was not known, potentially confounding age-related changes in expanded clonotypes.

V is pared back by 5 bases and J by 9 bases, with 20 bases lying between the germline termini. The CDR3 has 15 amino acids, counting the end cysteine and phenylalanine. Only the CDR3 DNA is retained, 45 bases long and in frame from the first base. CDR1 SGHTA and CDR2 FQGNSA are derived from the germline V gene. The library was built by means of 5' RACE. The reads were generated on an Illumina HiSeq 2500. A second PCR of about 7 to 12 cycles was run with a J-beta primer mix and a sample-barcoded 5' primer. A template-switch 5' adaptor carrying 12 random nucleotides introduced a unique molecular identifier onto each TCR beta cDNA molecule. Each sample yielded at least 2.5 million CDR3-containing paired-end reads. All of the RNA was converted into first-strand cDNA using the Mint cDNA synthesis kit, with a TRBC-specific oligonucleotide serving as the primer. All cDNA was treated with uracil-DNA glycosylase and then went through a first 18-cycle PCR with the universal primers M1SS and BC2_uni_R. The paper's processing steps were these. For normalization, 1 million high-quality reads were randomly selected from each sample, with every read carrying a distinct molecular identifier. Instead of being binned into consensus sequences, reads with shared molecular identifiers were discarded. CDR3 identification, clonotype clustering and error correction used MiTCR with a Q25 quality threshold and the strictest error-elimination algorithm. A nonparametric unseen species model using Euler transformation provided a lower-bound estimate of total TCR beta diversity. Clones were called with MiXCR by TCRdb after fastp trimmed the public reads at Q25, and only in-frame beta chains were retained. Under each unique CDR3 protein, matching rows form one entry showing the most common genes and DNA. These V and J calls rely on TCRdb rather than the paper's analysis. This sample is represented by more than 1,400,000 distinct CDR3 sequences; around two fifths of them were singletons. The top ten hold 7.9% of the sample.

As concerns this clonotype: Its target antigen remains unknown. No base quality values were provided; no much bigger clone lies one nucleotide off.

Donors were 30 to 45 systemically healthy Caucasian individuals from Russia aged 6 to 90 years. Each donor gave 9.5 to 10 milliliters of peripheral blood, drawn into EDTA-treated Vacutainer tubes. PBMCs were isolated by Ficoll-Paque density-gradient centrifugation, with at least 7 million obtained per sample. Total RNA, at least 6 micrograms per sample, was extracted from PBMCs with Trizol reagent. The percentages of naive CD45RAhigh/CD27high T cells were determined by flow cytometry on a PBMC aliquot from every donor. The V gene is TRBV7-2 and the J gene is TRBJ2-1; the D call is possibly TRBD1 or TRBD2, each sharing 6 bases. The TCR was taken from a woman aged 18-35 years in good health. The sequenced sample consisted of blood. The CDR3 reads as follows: CASSTQTGARTEQFF. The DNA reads TGTGCCAGCAGCACCCAGACGGGGGCCCGCACTGAGCAGTTCTTC. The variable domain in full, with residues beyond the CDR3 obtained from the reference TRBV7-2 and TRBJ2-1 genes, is GAGVSQSPSNKVTEKGKDVELRCDPISGHTALYWYRQSLGQGLEFLIYFQGNSAPDKSGLPSDRFSAERTGGSVSTLTIQRTQQEDSAVYLCASSTQTGARTEQFFGPGTRLTVL.